This T cell receptor beta chain appears in the sequencing data of a study of T cells after yellow fever vaccination. Notes on the study in general: Overall, a small share of clonotypes was seen in both CD4 and CD8 compartments.

TCRdb ran MiXCR on the 5' RACE reads and lists one entry per CDR3 protein. In the table there are about 85,000 distinct CDR3 sequences, roughly 13% of which are singletons. This CDR3 region has 14 residues. Trimming shortened V by 1 base and J by 3 bases, and 9 bases separated the two germline ends. Germline loops: CDR1 MNHEY, CDR2 SVGEGT. This clonotype has just a few counts. The TCR sequence derives from a man aged 18 to 29 who received the YFV17D yellow fever vaccine. The chain links TRBV6-2 or TRBV6-3 to TRBJ1-1; D is unclear. The sample here was CD8+ T cells not binding an NS4B(214-222) dextramer, sorted from PBMCs, taken 21 days after the first yellow fever vaccination. In DNA form, the CDR3 reads TGTGCCAGCAGTTACTTTCCAGAGGACACTGAAGCTTTCTTT. Amino acid sequence: CASSYFPEDTEAFF.